This TCR beta chain originates from a study of shared clonotypes between healthy human individuals. For the study at large: Sampling drew on donors who were a couple of women and a few men aged 18 to 49.

CDR3 length: 13 amino acids. V lost 4 bases and J 4 bases, leaving 10 bases between the germline ends. The V gene's germline CDR1 is ENHRY and CDR2 SYGVKD. Each PCR replicate from the sorted subsets contained about 200 ng DNA, which is 25,000 to 30,000 T cell genomes. Sequenced by immunoSEQ multiplex PCR; TCRdb stores in-frame clones only, minus some. The table records a few million clones, 90% to 97% of them present only once. Study-level findings and limits: The genetic and exposure-history diversity represented was limited by few donors.

With regard to this clone: What it binds is not known.

The chain links TRBV10-3 to TRBJ2-5; D perhaps matches TRBD1 (6 bases). The sequence was collected from a man aged 18 to 30 in good health. Specimen: naive CD4+ T cells sorted from blood. Subset denoted: CD45RA+ positively selected. The CDR3 is CAISGSGAETQYF. The CDR3 region has the DNA TGTGCCATCAGTGGTTCAGGGGCAGAGACCCAGTACTTC.